These 25 T cell receptor beta chains were all obtained from the same sample, sequenced in a study of T cells in Graves' hyperthyroidism and ophthalmopathy. Amplification targeted TCR beta CDR3 regions from RNA transcripts. With the HTBI primer set, the TCR CDR3 went through a first round of RT-PCR. TCRdb independently ran MiXCR on the multiplex PCR reads; one entry per CDR3 protein. The sample holds around 490,000 distinct CDR3 sequences, 20% seen once. The sequenced sample was blood. The source of these receptors is a man in his forties with Graves' ophthalmopathy.

This clonotype was observed a few times. V usage is TRBV30 and J usage is TRBJ1-1; D might be TRBD1 (5 bases). Trimming stripped 4 bases from V and 4 bases from J, with 10 bases between. The germline V gene encodes CDR1 GTSNPN and CDR2 SVGIG (reference sequence). There are 12 residues in the CDR3. CDR3 DNA: TGTGCCTGGACAGGGCCCCGCACTGAAGCTTTCTTT. Translated, it gives CAWTGPRTEAFF.

The chain employs TRBV27 and TRBJ2-1, with 9 positions matching TRBD1. The germline V gene encodes CDR1 MNHEY and CDR2 SMNVEV (reference sequence). The CDR3 extends over 13 amino acids. V was clipped by 7 bases and J by 4 bases; unmatched bases: 2. The CDR3 protein is CASTGQGYNEQFF. The CDR3 DNA reads as TGTGCCAGCACGGGACAGGGATACAATGAGCAGTTCTTC.

Ten or more counts support this clonotype. The V call is TRBV28, the J call TRBJ2-5, with 9 bases aligning to TRBD2. J gave up 1 base and V 7 bases, and 10 bases lay outside the gene matches. The germline V gene encodes CDR1 MDHEN and CDR2 SYDVKM. This CDR3 has 16 residues. CDR3 DNA sequence: TGTGCCAGCACCCCCGGGCTAGCGGGAATCCAAGAGACCCAGTACTTC. It codes for CASTPGLAGIQETQYF.

There are many counts of this clonotype. CDR3 sequence: CASSPGTGNTEAFF. The CDR3 DNA reads as TGTGCCAGCAGTCCGGGGACGGGGAACACTGAAGCTTTCTTT. The chain uses TRBV19 and TRBJ1-1; a weak D match, TRBD1 (5 bases). Looked up from germline, CDR1 is LNHDA and CDR2 is SQIVND (reference sequence). The CDR3 is 14 amino acids. V was pared by 9 bases and J by 1 base, with 15 bases between.

There are a few counts of this clonotype. The V and J genes are TRBV20-1 and TRBJ1-6; TRBD1 matches at 9 bases. The CDR3 covers 16 residues. CDR1 is DFQATT, CDR2 SNEGSKA, per germline (reference sequence). The junction had 11 bases not matched to a gene; V was cut back by 1 base and J by 10 bases. The CDR3 loop is CSARARRDRVRSPLHF. In nucleotides, the CDR3 is TGCAGTGCTAGAGCTCGCCGGGACAGGGTGCGGTCACCCCTCCACTTT.

This clonotype was picked up a small number of times. V and J are TRBV18 and TRBJ2-1; possible D gene TRBD2, 6 bases. The CDR3 runs 14 residues. V was clipped by 4 bases and J by 9 bases, with 16 bases between them. Germline V CDR1 and CDR2: KGHSH, LQKENI. The CDR3 protein is CASSRRDLLSEQFF. CDR3 DNA sequence: TGTGCCAGCTCACGGCGGGACCTCTTGAGTGAGCAGTTCTTC.

This clonotype has ten or more counts. The chain has TRBV11-2 and TRBJ2-3; D possibly matches TRBD1 or TRBD2 (6 bases each). Germline CDR1 is SGHAT and CDR2 is FQNNGV. The CDR3 covers 15 residues. The V gene lost 4 bases and the J gene lost 3 bases, with 14 bases spanning the gap. In DNA form, the CDR3 reads TGTGCCAGCAGCTCAGGGGCTGGGGGGACAGATACGCAGTATTTT. Translated, it gives CASSSGAGGTDTQYF.

This clonotype was seen many times. The chain carries TRBV20-1 and TRBJ2-1; 9 nucleotides align to TRBD2. The CDR3 extends over 15 amino acids. Germline CDR1 is DFQATT and CDR2 is SNEGSKA (reference sequence). V lost 2 bases to trimming and J lost 10 bases; unmatched junction nucleotides: 12. The CDR3 DNA reads as TGCAGTGCTAGACCCGGGACTAGCCCCCTTACGGAGCAGTTCTTC. It codes for CSARPGTSPLTEQFF.

V gene TRBV11-2 combines with J gene TRBJ1-1, with D perhaps matching TRBD1 (5 bases). This CDR3 has 16 residues. Per germline, CDR1 SGHAT and CDR2 FQNNGV. The ends were cut back, 0 bases at V and 1 base at J, with 12 bases in the middle. CDR3 amino acids: CASSLEWGRENTEAFF. Here the CDR3 DNA reads TGTGCCAGCAGCTTAGAATGGGGCAGAGAGAACACTGAAGCTTTCTTT.

V gene TRBV6-1 combines with J gene TRBJ1-6, with a possible D match to TRBD1 (5 bases). V was trimmed by 7 bases and J by 6 bases, leaving 13 bases between them. There are 14 residues in the CDR3. Germline CDR1 is MNHNS and CDR2 is SASEGT. In DNA form, the CDR3 reads TGTGCCAGCAATTCGCCAGGGAGTAATTCACCCCTCCACTTT. It encodes CASNSPGSNSPLHF.

This clonotype has more than one count but fewer than ten. This chain links TRBV28 with TRBJ2-7, with D possibly matching TRBD2 (5 bases). The V gene's germline CDR1 is MDHEN and CDR2 SYDVKM. This CDR3 spans 15 amino acids. V lost 4 bases and J lost 3, with 16 bases in between. The CDR3 DNA follows: TGTGCCAGCAGTTCGTCGGGAAGTGGTGACTACGAGCAGTACTTC. As protein: CASSSSGSGDYEQYF.

The chain is built from TRBV4-1 and TRBJ2-3; 7 nucleotides agree with TRBD2. CDR1 is MGHRA, CDR2 YSYEKL, per germline. The CDR3 runs 14 residues. Germline trimming cut 2 bases from V and 4 bases from J; bases unmatched to any gene: 3. DNA of the CDR3: TGCGCCAGCAGCCAATCACTAGCGTCAGATACGCAGTATTTT. This gives the protein CASSQSLASDTQYF.

The rearrangement joins TRBV10-1 to TRBJ2-7, with D uncertain. V was cut by 6 bases and J by 3 bases, with 12 bases left in between. CDR3 length equals 13 residues. CDR1 and CDR2 from the germline V gene are WNHNN and SYGVQD (reference sequence). CDR3 in amino acids: CASSDPTGYEQYF. The CDR3 bases are TGCGCCAGCAGCGATCCCACGGGCTACGAGCAGTACTTC.

This chain connects TRBV11-1 to TRBJ2-3; TRBD2 agrees at 10 bases. Germline V gene sequence: CDR1 SGHAT, CDR2 FQDESV (reference sequence). V shed 1 base and J 6 bases; nucleotides not matched to a gene: 7. The length of the CDR3 is 16 residues. DNA for the CDR3: TGTGCCAGCAGCTTAGGGGCTCTAGCGGGGGAGGATACGCAGTATTTT. Translating it yields CASSLGALAGEDTQYF.

This chain joins TRBV24-1 and TRBJ2-5; a weak D match, TRBD2 (5 bases). Germline CDR1 and CDR2: KGHDR and SFDVKD. The CDR3 consists of 13 residues. Trimming took off 6 bases at V and 2 bases at J, with 9 bases between the two ends. This chain's CDR3 is CATSRRRQETQYF. The CDR3 nucleotides are TGTGCCACCAGTCGGAGGAGACAAGAGACCCAGTACTTC.

This clonotype was recorded a few times. The chain joins TRBV12-3 or TRBV12-4 to TRBJ2-7, with D tentatively TRBD2 (6 bases). The V end lost 6 bases, the J end lost 3 bases, and 18 bases lay between the germline ends. The CDR3 contains 15 residues. The CDR3 bases are TGTGCCAGCAGGGAACGGGAGTTAGGGCTCTACGAGCAGTACTTC. Translation: CASRERELGLYEQYF.

The chain couples TRBV20-1 to TRBJ1-2; D uncertain. Germline V gene sequence: CDR1 DFQATT, CDR2 SNEGSKA (reference sequence). Trimming shortened V by 3 bases and J by 3 bases, and 8 bases separated the two germline ends. There are 12 residues in the CDR3. The CDR3 here is CSASMQDYGYTF. Written as DNA, the CDR3 is TGCAGTGCTAGTATGCAAGACTATGGCTACACCTTC.

Points on this clonotype: This is likely a read error, given that the CDR3 carries no conserved phenylalanine or tryptophan at its end. V is TRBV20-1 and J is TRBJ1-2, with TRBD1 as a possible D gene (5 bases). The V gene lost 0 bases and the J gene lost 9 bases, with 20 bases spanning the gap. The CDR3 length is 15 residues. Germline-derived CDR1 and CDR2 are DFQATT and SNEGSKA (reference sequence). Here the CDR3 DNA reads TGCAGTGCTAGAGATCTTCGGCAGGGCCTTTGGAGCTACACCCTC. Its translation is CSARDLRQGLWSYTL.

The genes are TRBV6-2 or TRBV6-3 and TRBJ1-5; 7 nucleotides match TRBD1. Germline V CDR1 and CDR2: MNHEY, SVGEGT. The CDR3 covers 18 residues. The trim removed 4 bases at V and 0 bases at J, leaving 12 bases unmatched. CDR3 in amino acids: CASSSRDSLHNSNQPQHF. In nucleotides, the CDR3 is TGTGCCAGCAGTTCCCGGGACAGCCTTCACAATAGCAATCAGCCCCAGCATTTT.

This clonotype appeared a few times. The chain uses TRBV3-1 and TRBJ2-3; D remains unclear. The CDR3 spans 15 residues. V was trimmed by 1 base and J by 4 bases, leaving 12 bases between them. CDR1 and CDR2 (germline): LGHDT, YNNKEL (reference sequence). Written as DNA, the CDR3 is TGTGCCAGCAGCCAAGGCTCGGCGGTTTCAGATACGCAGTATTTT. This encodes CASSQGSAVSDTQYF.

In this sample, this clonotype turned up many times. A read error may account for a junction end that differs from germline. The rearrangement joins TRBV5-1 to TRBJ1-1; TRBD1 aligns across 10 bases. The CDR3 runs 14 residues. Germline CDR1 and CDR2: SGHRS and YFSETQ. The CDR3 DNA sequence: TGTGCCAGCAGCCCGACAGGGGGCAGGACTGAAGCTTTCTTT. Translated, it gives CASSPTGGRTEAFF. Looking up the rest from reference TRBV5-1 and TRBJ1-1 gives the full variable domain: KAGVTQTPRYLIKTRGQQVTLSCSPISGHRSVSWYQQTPGQGLQFLFEYFSETQRNKGNFPGRFSGRQFSNSRSEMNVSTLELGDSALYLCASSPTGGRTEAFFGQGTRLTVV.

The chain uses TRBV4-3 and TRBJ1-3, with a weak D call TRBD1 (6 bases). In germline, CDR1 is LGHNA, CDR2 YSLEER. The CDR3 is 19 amino acids. The V gene lost 0 bases and the J gene lost 0 bases, with 18 bases spanning the gap. The CDR3 nucleotides are TGCGCCAGCAGCCAAGATGTTTTAACAGGGACTTCCTCTGGAAACACCATATATTTT. Protein: CASSQDVLTGTSSGNTIYF.

This clonotype showed up just a few times. The chain has TRBV6-1 and TRBJ2-3; D may be TRBD2 (7 bases). V gave up 6 bases and J gave up 2 bases, with 18 bases separating them. The germline V gene has CDR1 MNHNS and CDR2 SASEGT. This CDR3 spans 16 amino acids. The CDR3 here is CASSYDGGRSTDTQYF. The DNA of the CDR3 is TGTGCCAGCAGCTATGACGGGGGGCGTTCCACAGATACGCAGTATTTT.

This clonotype was observed a few times. J is TRBJ2-5 and V is TRBV12-3 or TRBV12-4; 8 bases are a match to TRBD1. This CDR3 spans 15 amino acids. J lost 5 bases, V lost 5 bases, and 10 bases had no gene match. The CDR3 reads CASSPVTGGPETQYF. CDR3 bases: TGTGCCAGCAGTCCCGTAACAGGGGGGCCGGAGACCCAGTACTTC.

J is TRBJ1-2 and V is TRBV7-9; TRBD1 agrees at 8 bases. V shed 0 bases, J shed 6 bases, and the junction held 9 bases outside the gene matches. The CDR3 is 16 amino acids. Germline V lookup: CDR1 SEHNR, CDR2 FQNEAQ (reference sequence). The CDR3 DNA follows: TGTGCCAGCAGCTTAGCGTTACAGGGGGGATCTAATGGCTACACCTTC. This sequence encodes CASSLALQGGSNGYTF.